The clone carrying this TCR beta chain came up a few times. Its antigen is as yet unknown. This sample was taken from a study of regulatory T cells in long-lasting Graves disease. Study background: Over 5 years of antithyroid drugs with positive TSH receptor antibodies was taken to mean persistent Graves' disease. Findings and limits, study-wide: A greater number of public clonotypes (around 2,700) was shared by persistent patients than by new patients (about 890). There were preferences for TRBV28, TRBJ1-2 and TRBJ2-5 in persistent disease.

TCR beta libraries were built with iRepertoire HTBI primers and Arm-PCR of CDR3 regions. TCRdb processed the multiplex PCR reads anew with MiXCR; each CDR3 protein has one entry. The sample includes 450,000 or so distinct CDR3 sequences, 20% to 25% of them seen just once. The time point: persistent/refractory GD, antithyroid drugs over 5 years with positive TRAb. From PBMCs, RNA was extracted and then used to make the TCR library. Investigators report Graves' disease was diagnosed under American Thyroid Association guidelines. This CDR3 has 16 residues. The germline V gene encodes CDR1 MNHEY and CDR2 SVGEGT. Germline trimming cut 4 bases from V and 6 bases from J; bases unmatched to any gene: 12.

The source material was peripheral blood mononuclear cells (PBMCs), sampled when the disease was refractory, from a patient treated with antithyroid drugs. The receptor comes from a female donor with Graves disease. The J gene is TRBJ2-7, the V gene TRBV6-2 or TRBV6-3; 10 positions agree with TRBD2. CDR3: CASSLDSGRFVGEQYF. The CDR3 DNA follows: TGTGCCAGCAGTTTGGATAGCGGGAGGTTCGTCGGCGAGCAGTACTTC.